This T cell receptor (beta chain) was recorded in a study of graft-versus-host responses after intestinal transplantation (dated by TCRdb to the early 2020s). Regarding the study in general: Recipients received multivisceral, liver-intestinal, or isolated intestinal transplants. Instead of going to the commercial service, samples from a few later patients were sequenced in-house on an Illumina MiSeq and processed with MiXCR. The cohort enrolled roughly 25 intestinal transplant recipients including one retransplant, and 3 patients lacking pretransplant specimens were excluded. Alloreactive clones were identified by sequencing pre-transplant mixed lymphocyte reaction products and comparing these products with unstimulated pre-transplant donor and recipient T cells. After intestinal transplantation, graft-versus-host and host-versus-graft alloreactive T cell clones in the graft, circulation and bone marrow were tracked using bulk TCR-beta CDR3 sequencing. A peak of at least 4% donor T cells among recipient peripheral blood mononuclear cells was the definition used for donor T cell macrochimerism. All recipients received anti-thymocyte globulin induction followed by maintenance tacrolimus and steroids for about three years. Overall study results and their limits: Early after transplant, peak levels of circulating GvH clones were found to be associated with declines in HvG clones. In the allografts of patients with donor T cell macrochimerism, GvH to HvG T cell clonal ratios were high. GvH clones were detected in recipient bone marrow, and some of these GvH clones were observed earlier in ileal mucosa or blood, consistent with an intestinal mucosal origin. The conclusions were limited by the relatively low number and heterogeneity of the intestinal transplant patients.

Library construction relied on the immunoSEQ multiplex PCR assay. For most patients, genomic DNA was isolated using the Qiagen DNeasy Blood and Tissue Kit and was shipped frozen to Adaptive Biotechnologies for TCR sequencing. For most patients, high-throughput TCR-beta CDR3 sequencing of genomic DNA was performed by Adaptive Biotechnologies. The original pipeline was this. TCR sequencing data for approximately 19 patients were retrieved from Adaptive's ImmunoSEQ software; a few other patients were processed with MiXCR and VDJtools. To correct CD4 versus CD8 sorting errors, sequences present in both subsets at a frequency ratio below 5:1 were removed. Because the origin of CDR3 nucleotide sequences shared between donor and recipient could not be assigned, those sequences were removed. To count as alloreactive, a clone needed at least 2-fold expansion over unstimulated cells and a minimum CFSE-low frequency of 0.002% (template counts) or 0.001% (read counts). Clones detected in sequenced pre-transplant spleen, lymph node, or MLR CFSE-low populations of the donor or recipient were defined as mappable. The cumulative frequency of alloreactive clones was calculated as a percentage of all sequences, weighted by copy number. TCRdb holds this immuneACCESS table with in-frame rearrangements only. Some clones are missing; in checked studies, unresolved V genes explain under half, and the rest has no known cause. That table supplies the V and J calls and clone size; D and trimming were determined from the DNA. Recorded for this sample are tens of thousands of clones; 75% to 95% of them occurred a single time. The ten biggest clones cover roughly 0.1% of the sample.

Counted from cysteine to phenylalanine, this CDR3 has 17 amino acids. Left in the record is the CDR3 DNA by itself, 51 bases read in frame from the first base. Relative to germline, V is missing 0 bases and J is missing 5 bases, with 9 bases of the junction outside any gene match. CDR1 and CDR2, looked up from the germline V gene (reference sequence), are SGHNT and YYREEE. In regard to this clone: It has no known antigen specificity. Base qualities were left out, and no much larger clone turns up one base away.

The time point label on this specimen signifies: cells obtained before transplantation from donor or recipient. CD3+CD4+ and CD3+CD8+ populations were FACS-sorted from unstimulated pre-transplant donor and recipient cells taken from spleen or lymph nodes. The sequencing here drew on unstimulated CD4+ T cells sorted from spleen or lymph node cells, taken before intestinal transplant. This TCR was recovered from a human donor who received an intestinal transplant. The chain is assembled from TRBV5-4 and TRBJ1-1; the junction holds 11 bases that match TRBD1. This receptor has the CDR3 CASSLAGTGGRGTEAFF. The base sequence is TGTGCCAGCAGCTTGGCCGGGACAGGGGGGAGAGGAACTGAAGCTTTCTTT.